The entry below describes one T cell receptor (beta chain). Its antigen is unknown. No quality values exist for individual bases; no much larger clone is one base distant. Receptors were amplified or captured by the immunoSEQ multiplex PCR assay. For the multiplex PCR, a mixture combining 60 forward primers for TCR Vbeta segments and 13 reverse primers for TCR Jbeta segments was used. The CDR3 region of rearranged TCR beta genes was amplified from genomic DNA by a multiplex PCR assay. The amplified TCR beta libraries were sequenced on the Illumina HiSeq System as 87-base-pair reads. Per the authors' processing: A later analysis tallied around 87 million unique TCR beta chains across the roughly 610 repertoires, and about 10 million of those chains were shared by two or more donors. Raw reads were error-corrected and collapsed into unique sequences by a nearest-neighbor algorithm in which closely related sequences were merged to remove PCR and sequencing errors. Alignment of CDR3 sequences to IMGT reference sequences was used to assign V, D and J gene segments. For a sequence to be retained, at least a six-nucleotide match to both a V gene segment and a J gene segment was required. A rearrangement counted as productive if the CDR3 had no stop codons and remained in frame with V and J, and every other rearrangement counted as non-productive. Following IMGT convention, CDR3 was defined as the stretch from the second conserved V-encoded cysteine up to the conserved J-encoded phenylalanine. Sequences without an unambiguous match to a single V gene segment were excluded from the earlier analysis of approximately 560 of the donors. An earlier analysis of a few hundred of the donors called V segments functional above 56.7% productive rearrangements and segregating when the between-donor standard deviation exceeded 5%. A statistical classification framework was built for diagnosing cytomegalovirus status from the catalog of TCR beta chain sequences. In a later analysis, TCR nucleotide sequences were compared against IMGT/GENE-DB human TR gene sequences so that V and J genes could be assigned. The TCRdist pipeline was used in a later analysis to assign CDR3 sequences and most-parsimonious VDJ recombination scenarios. In a later analysis, each TCR beta chain was defined by its CDR3 amino acid sequence together with its V-gene family, and reads without a unique V-gene family were excluded. In a later analysis, a few hundred highly shared, low-generation-probability nucleotide sequences were removed to address suspected cross-contamination and a sequencing artifact. A later analysis calculated a clonal expansion index for each public chain from normalized within-repertoire ranks of inferred template counts. In a later analysis, generation probabilities were computed using a VDJ recombination model fitted to out-of-frame rearrangements, and the results were checked against IGoR. Hypergeometric tests were used in a later analysis to score TCR-TCR, TCR-HLA and TCR-CMV co-occurrence, with a repertoire-size bias correction applied to the TCR pairs. In a later analysis, false discovery rates were estimated by permuting HLA or CMV assignments 20 times. In a later analysis, co-occurring TCRs were grouped using DBSCAN, with TCRdist sequence similarity added in when clustering inside HLA-allele-positive subsets. Repertoires with fewer than 30,000 or more than 120,000 public chains, plus five repertoires with anomalous nucleotide sharing, were excluded from co-occurrence clustering. The source is immuneACCESS, and TCRdb retained only in-frame sequences with V and J called. Part of the clones is not carried over; for the studies checked, unresolved V genes explain less than half of this, and the remainder is unexplained. V and J calls plus clone size are reproduced from that table; the DNA served to infer D and trimming. The table for this sample lists approximately 170,000 clones; 85% of them were counted only once. The ten largest clonotypes hold over 2% of the sample.

Measured from the cysteine to the phenylalanine, the CDR3 is 15 residues long. Kept here is only the CDR3 DNA, which spans 45 bases and is read in frame from base 1. From the germline V gene, CDR1 is SGHAT and CDR2 is FQNNGV. The junction shows trimming of 6 bases on V and 6 bases on J, and the gene matches do not reach 7 bases of it. The cohort consisted of 666 healthy bone marrow donors. Cohort members were all nominally healthy when sampled, although unrecorded immune exposures were likely present. The donor was CMV seropositive and was included in the group of 250 to 300 seropositive cohort members. A peripheral blood sample was collected from each donor, and TCR beta sequencing was performed on peripheral blood mononuclear cells. Genomic DNA was extracted from the blood cell samples with the Qiagen DNeasy Blood Extraction Kit. The data belong to a study of cytomegalovirus exposure and HLA in healthy donors (dated by TCRdb to between 2016 and 2019). Study-level background: An earlier analysis of 550 to 700 of the donors reported more than 250 Gb of sequence data and some 120 million unique TCR beta sequences from 150 million to 200 million T cells. A later genetic analysis took genome-wide SNP genotypes for about 65% of the 666 donors and used that subset as a discovery cohort. Typing coverage differed by locus: A, B, C, DRB1 and DQB1 were typed in roughly 620-630 donors, DQA1 in about 550, DPA1 in 600 to 610, and DPB1 in 400 to 490. Among some 400 genotyped donors of the cohort, an average of around 250,000 unique TCR beta nucleotide sequences was sequenced per donor, of which roughly 17% were non-productive. Five DR-DQ haplotypes were treated as single units for association and clustering because of strong linkage in the cohort. The T cell repertoires of 666 subjects were profiled by immunosequencing and related to cytomegalovirus serostatus. The genetic ancestry cluster associated with self-reported Caucasian donors included roughly 84% of the 398 genotyped donors. An early release covering 500 to 750 HLA-typed donors comprised about 300 gigabases of sequencing data and some 79 million unique TCR sequences. Donor age, sex, ethnicity and CMV serostatus were collected together with the repertoire data. Besides the first cohort of 500 to 700 subjects, a separate validation cohort made up of 90 to 150 different subjects was used. To decide whether each TCR beta V gene segment behaved as functional or pseudogenic, an earlier analysis of approximately 590 of the donors relied on high-throughput TCR beta sequencing. The study combined high-throughput TCR immunosequencing, statistical association of individual TCRs with disease status, and machine learning to predict cytomegalovirus infection status. Every discovery cohort repertoire had been produced on one sequencing platform. Both class I and class II loci were covered by HLA typing, at four-digit resolution. The study was designed to test whether signatures of past pathogen exposure could be identified by cataloging public T cell receptors. In the later analysis, no new phenotypic data were used to find candidate immune exposures; instead, reliance was placed on TCR beta sequences and their occurrence across donors. In a later analysis, previously published TCR beta repertoires from 600 to 850 donors were re-analyzed and high-resolution HLA genotyping was added so that TCR occurrence patterns could be studied.

The study at large found these results: The 87-base-pair reads could not distinguish some IMGT-functional V segments, including TRBV6-2 and TRBV6-3, so those segments were excluded. Because counts were too low, about 18 rarely observed V segments, including chromosome 9 orphons, were excluded from the earlier analysis of around 640 of the donors. The authors suggested that the approach could potentially be extended to other disease states and immunological phenotypes. Sequencing depth was assumed to be roughly uniform across donors in the presence/absence analyses, though that assumption may not hold. A cluster of highly shared sequence variants was judged likely to represent a technical artifact of the sequencing pipeline. A later analysis found that most CMV-associated TCR beta chains appeared HLA-restricted, with HLA associations seemingly driven largely by CMV exposure. The classifier was reported to diagnose cytomegalovirus status with high specificity and sensitivity in both the original cohort and the validation cohort. Several of the top co-occurrence clusters appeared to be linked to parvovirus B19, influenza, CMV and Epstein-Barr virus, according to a later analysis. Linkage disequilibrium might explain the correlated functional status among segregating V segments, but an unknown experimental factor could not be ruled out. In a later genetic analysis, a missense DCLRE1C variant was associated with V-gene and J-gene trimming of TCR beta chains, and the association was replicated in an independent cohort. A later analysis found that TCR association rates varied across HLA loci, with DRB1 alleles showing the most associated TCRs and HLA-C alleles the fewest. A further reported finding was that TCR beta sequences accurately predicted the HLA-A and HLA-B alleles for most subjects in the first cohort. A later genetic analysis reported fewer N-insertions in productive TCRs among donors in an Asian-associated ancestry cluster than the roughly 620-donor mean. A later analysis found that HLA-associated TCR beta chains were more clonally expanded and had lower generation probabilities than equally common non-associated chains. Most TCR sequences were seen in very few donors, while some public TCRs were found in many individuals. In this cohort, only TCR beta chains were sequenced, and detectable features were limited by the absence of alpha or paired-chain data. Because HLA typing was unavailable for some donors at each locus, only the typed subset was used in association tests. Three of the identified cytomegalovirus-associated TCR beta chains were confirmed in vitro to be specific for cytomegalovirus antigens. Strong co-occurrence of HLA alleles, especially DR and DQ, made assigning TCR associations to individual alleles difficult. Broadly in line with IMGT annotations, most TCR beta V segments showed up in productive rearrangements about 87% or about 30% of the time in an earlier analysis of several hundred of the donors. A later analysis associated about 17,000 TCR beta sequences with specific HLA alleles at a false discovery rate of 0.05. For the cohort, immune exposure information was limited to CMV serostatus. A total of 150 or so TCR beta chains were listed by the study as associated with cytomegalovirus.

The chain joins TRBV11-2 to TRBJ2-1; 11 middle bases align to TRBD2. The clonotype originates from a young man in good health and CMV-seropositive. Material: PBMCs. The DNA sequence follows: TGTGCCAGCAGAAATGGGCTAGCGGGAGGCAATGAGCAGTTCTTC. Its amino acids are CASRNGLAGGNEQFF.